This T cell receptor (beta chain) came from a study of PD-1 blockade in mismatch repair-deficient tumors. Study overall: Enrolled about 2012-2016, patients had progressing, pretreated mismatch repair-deficient cancers of more than ten types.

Germline CDR1 SGHTA, CDR2 FQGNSA. The length of the CDR3 is 14 residues. V dropped 0 bases and J dropped 7 bases, with 12 bases sitting between them. TCRdb's copy holds only in-frame clones and misses some; the assay was immunoSEQ multiplex PCR. The sample holds approximately 13,000 clones, about 85% seen once. Note on this clone: What it binds is not known.

General observations from the study: About 4.5% of the roughly 150 peptide-expanded blood TCRs were also found in tumor.

This sample's time point: approximately nine-day in vitro stimulation with candidate neoantigen peptide 4. The TCR-sequenced patients were three responders to pembrolizumab. Each of seven or eight ELISpot-reactive candidate peptides was used for 10-day stimulation. The chain couples TRBV7-2 to TRBJ1-1; D unresolved. The TCR was taken from an adult with mismatch repair-deficient cancer. Specimen: cells cultured in vitro, collected from a patient treated with pembrolizumab. CDR3 in DNA: TGTGCCAGCAGCTTAGCGATGGAACGCGGTGAAGCTTTCTTT. Its protein is CASSLAMERGEAFF. The whole variable domain, filled in from reference TRBV7-2 and TRBJ1-1, reads GAGVSQSPSNKVTEKGKDVELRCDPISGHTALYWYRQSLGQGLEFLIYFQGNSAPDKSGLPSDRFSAERTGGSVSTLTIQRTQQEDSAVYLCASSLAMERGEAFFGQGTRLTVV.